This is a list of T cell receptor beta chains from one sample in a study of blood T cell repertoires in COVID-19. The table came from immunoSEQ multiplex PCR; TCRdb's copy has only in-frame clones and leaves some out. Here the sample spans 29,000 or so clones, 70% to 80% being singletons. What was sequenced was peripheral blood. Receptor source: a woman in her sixties or seventies with acute or convalescent COVID-19. CDR3s leave out the opening cysteine and the closing phenylalanine or tryptophan.

CDR3	V	J
ASSPGTGVYEQY	TRBV6-5	TRBJ2-7
ASSLSGAKSYGYT	TRBV27	TRBJ1-2
ASSLTGNYGYT	TRBV4-1	TRBJ1-2
ASSVTATWRTDTQY	TRBV9	TRBJ2-3
ASSPAGTGGVGKLF	TRBV18	TRBJ1-4
AWRQRDNSPLH	TRBV30	TRBJ1-6
ASSRQHTEAF	TRBV6-5	TRBJ1-1
ASSPTGGPTGVDEQF	TRBV4-1	TRBJ2-1
ASSPDPGKRVVGNYGYT	TRBV4-2	TRBJ1-2
ASSLAGQGGSNTEAF	TRBV7-3	TRBJ1-1
ASSLRGTDQETQY	TRBV5-1	TRBJ2-5
ASTDRPSNEKLF	TRBV5-6	TRBJ1-4
ASSVPRDRNQPQH	TRBV19	TRBJ1-5
ASREGSGGSIYT	TRBV19	TRBJ1-2
ASTKKADTGELF	TRBV6-4	TRBJ2-2
ATNDPRDSSYEQY	TRBV19	TRBJ2-7
ASSLDGRSHEQY	TRBV7-2	TRBJ2-7
ASKTGNYGYT	TRBV19	TRBJ1-2
ASSLSGSGFTEAF	TRBV27	TRBJ1-1
ASSPGQAYGYT	TRBV7-3	TRBJ1-2
ASSLFLAPGNTIY	TRBV28	TRBJ1-3
ASSLWQGETQY	TRBV3-1/TRBV3-2	TRBJ2-5
ASSLFRLRTGGYNEQF	TRBV27	TRBJ2-1
ASSLAPGQALEQY	TRBV5-1	TRBJ2-7
AISDMLADNQETQY	TRBV10-3	TRBJ2-5
SADRTGGAGEQF	TRBV29-1	TRBJ2-1